This T cell receptor (beta chain) is from a study of T cells in Graves' hyperthyroidism and ophthalmopathy. Patients were excluded for uncontrolled infection, other autoimmune disease, pregnancy or lactation. Fresh peripheral blood, approximately 9.1 ml, was the source of the PBMCs. Authors of the study amplified TCR beta CDR3 regions from RNA transcripts. HTBI primers drove first-round RT-PCR of the TCR CDR3. Using its own MiXCR run on the multiplex PCR reads, TCRdb lists one record per CDR3 protein. The sample has roughly 250,000 distinct CDR3 sequences; about a sixth are singletons. This CDR3 spans 16 amino acids. Germline CDR1 and CDR2: SGHTS and YDEGEE. Trimming removed 2 bases at V and 9 bases at J, with 21 bases between.

Sequencing was carried out using blood. The source of this sequence is a woman aged 18-29 years with Graves' ophthalmopathy. The chain has TRBV5-8 and TRBJ2-1, with D possibly TRBD2 on 6 matching bases. The chain's CDR3 is CASSFLVAVSGGEQFF. CDR3 DNA: TGTGCCAGCAGCTTTCTGGTAGCGGTTAGTGGTGGTGAGCAGTTCTTC.